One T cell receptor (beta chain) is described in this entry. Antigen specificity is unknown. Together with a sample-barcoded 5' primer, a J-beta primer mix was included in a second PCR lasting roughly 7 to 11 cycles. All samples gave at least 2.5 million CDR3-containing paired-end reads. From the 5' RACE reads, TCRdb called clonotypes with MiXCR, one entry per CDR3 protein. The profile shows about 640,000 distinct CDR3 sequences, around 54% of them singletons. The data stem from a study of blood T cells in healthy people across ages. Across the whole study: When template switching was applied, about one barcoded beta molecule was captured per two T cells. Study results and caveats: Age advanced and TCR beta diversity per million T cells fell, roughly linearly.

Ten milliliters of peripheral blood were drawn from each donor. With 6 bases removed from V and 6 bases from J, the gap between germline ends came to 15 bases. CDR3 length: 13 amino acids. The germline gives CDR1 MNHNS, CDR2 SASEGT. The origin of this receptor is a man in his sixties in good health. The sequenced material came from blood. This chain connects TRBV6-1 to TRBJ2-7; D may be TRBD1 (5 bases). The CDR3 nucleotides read TGTGCCAGCAGAAGTCGGACATCACTCGAGCAGTACTTC. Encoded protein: CASRSRTSLEQYF.